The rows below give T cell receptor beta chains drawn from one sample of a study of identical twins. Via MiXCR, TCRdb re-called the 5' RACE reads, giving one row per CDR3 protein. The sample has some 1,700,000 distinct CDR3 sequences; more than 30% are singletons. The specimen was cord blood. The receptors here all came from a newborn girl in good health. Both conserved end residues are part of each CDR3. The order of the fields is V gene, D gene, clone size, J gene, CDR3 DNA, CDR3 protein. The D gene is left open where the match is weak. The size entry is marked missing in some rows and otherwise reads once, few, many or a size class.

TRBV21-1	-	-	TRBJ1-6	TGTGCCAGCAGCAGCTGGTCAGGGGAACGAAGGGATTCACCCCTCCACTTT	CASSSWSGERRDSPLHF
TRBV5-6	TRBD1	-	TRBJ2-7	TGTGCCAGCAGCTTCCGGGACAGGCCCACCTACGAGCAGTACTTC	CASSFRDRPTYEQYF
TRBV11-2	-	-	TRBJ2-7	TGTGCCAGCAGCTCCCAGGGCCACCCGTCCGAGCAGTACTTC	CASSSQGHPSEQYF
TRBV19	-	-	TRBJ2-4	TGTGCCAGTAGTATGGGCCTAGCCAAAAACATTCAGTACTTC	CASSMGLAKNIQYF
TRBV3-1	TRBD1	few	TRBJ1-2	TGTGCCAGCAGCCAAGCGGACAGGAGTGGCTATGGCTACACCTTC	CASSQADRSGYGYTF
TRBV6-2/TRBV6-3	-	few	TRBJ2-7	TGTGCCAGCAGTCCCTACAAGGGGCCCTACGAGCAGTACTTC	CASSPYKGPYEQYF
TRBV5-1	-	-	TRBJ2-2	TGCGCCAGCAGCCCACAGGGCCTAAACACCGGGGAGCTGTTTTTT	CASSPQGLNTGELFF
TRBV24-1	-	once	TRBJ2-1	TGTGCCACCAGTGATCCTGGGCCCAATGAGCAGTTCTTC	CATSDPGPNEQFF
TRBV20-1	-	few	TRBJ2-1	TGCAGGCCGCTCACCGCCGGGGGCAATGAGCAGTTCTTC	CRPLTAGGNEQFF
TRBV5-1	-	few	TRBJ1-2	TGCGCCAGCAGCATGAGGGGACGAAGGGGGTATGGCTACACCTTC	CASSMRGRRGYGYTF
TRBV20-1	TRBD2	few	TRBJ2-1	TGCAGTGCTAGAGCCCCGCGGGGGACCTACAATGAGCAGTTCTTC	CSARAPRGTYNEQFF
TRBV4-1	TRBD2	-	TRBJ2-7	TGCGCCAGCAGCCAAGAGTCTAGCGGGGGCTCTGGTTCCTACGAGCAGTACTTC	CASSQESSGGSGSYEQYF
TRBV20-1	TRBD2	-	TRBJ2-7	TGCAGTGCTGGAGGCGGGGGACCCCTAGGGCACGAGCAGTACTTC	CSAGGGGPLGHEQYF
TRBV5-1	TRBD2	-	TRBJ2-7	TGCGCCAGCAGCTCTTTAGCGGGGATTATCTACAATGAGCAGTACTTC	CASSSLAGIIYNEQYF
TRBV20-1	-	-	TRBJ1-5	TGCAGTGCTAGAGCTCCCATAAGGGATAGCAATCAGCCCCAGCATTTT	CSARAPIRDSNQPQHF
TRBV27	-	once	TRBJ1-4	TGTGCCAGCAGTTTTGGGGGCGGGGCAGCCGCAACTAATGAAAAACTGTTTTTT	CASSFGGGAAATNEKLFF
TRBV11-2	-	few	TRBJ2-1	TGTGCCAGCAGCTCCCTCCAGGGGCCATCCTACAATGAGCAGTTCTTC	CASSSLQGPSYNEQFF
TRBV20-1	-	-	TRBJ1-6	TGCAGTGCTAGGACCGACAGGAGAAGCTCCTATAATTCACCCCTCCACTTT	CSARTDRRSSYNSPLHF
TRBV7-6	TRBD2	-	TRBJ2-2	TGTGCCAGCAGCTTACTAGCGGGGAAAGGAAACGGGGAGCTGTTTTTT	CASSLLAGKGNGELFF
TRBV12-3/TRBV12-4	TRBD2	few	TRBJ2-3	TGTGCCAGCAGTGACAACCTAGCGGGGGGGACAGATACGCAGTATTTT	CASSDNLAGGTDTQYF
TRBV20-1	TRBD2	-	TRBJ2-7	TGCAGTGCTAGACCCCCTACGGGAGGAATCCACGAGCAGTACTTC	CSARPPTGGIHEQYF
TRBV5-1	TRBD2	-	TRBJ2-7	TGCGCCAGCAGCTTGGAGGGGACTAGGGTCTACAATGAGCAGTACTTC	CASSLEGTRVYNEQYF
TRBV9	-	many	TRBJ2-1	TGTGCCAGCAGCGTTGATGGTAATGAGCAGTTCTTC	CASSVDGNEQFF
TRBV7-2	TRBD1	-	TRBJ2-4	TGTGCCAGCAGCAAGACAGGGACCGTCGCCAAAAACATTCAGTACTTC	CASSKTGTVAKNIQYF
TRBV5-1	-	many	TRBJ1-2	TGCGCCAGCAGCTTGGGTATACAGGGAAACTATGGCTACACCTTC	CASSLGIQGNYGYTF
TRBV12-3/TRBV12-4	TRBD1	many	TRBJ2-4	TGTGCCAGCAGTTTGATGGACAGGGGAAGAAACATTCAGTACTTC	CASSLMDRGRNIQYF
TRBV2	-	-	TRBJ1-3	TGTGCCAGCAGTGAAATGGGGGTCCCTGGAAACACCATATATTTT	CASSEMGVPGNTIYF
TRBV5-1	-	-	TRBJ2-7	TGCGCCAGCAGCCATCCTAGCCTCCATGAGCAGTACTTC	CASSHPSLHEQYF
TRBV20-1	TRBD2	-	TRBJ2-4	TGCAGTGCTACCTTAGCGGGAGAAGGCTTTGTCAAAAACATTCAGTACTTC	CSATLAGEGFVKNIQYF
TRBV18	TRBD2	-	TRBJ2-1	TGTGCCAGCTCACCGTTCGCGGGAGCCCCTATCCTTAGCGATGAGCAGTTCTTC	CASSPFAGAPILSDEQFF
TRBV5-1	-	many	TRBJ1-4	TGCGCCAGCAGTTGGGACGGAGCTAATGAAAAACTGTTTTTT	CASSWDGANEKLFF
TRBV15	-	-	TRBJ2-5	TGTGCCACCAGCAGTGGTTGGCGGACCGAAGAGACCCAGTACTTC	CATSSGWRTEETQYF
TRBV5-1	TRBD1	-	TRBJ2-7	TGCGCCAGCAGCGGCTTCCGGGACAGGAGCTCCTACGAGCAGTACTTC	CASSGFRDRSSYEQYF
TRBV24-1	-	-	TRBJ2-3	TGTGCCACCAGTACATGGAGCACAGATACGCAGTATTTT	CATSTWSTDTQYF
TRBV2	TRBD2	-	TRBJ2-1	TGTGCCAGCAGTGCACTATTGGGACTAGCGGACAATGAGCAGTTCTTC	CASSALLGLADNEQFF
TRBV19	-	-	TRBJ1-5	TGTGCCAGTAGTATAGACAATGGGGGCGGTCAGCCCCAGCATTTT	CASSIDNGGGQPQHF
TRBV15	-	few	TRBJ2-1	TGTGCCACCAGCAGAGATTCAAGAGAGCAGTTCTTC	CATSRDSREQFF
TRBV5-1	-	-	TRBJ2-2	TGCGCCAGCAGCCAGATGTCGGGGGCGAACACCGGGGAGCTGTTTTTT	CASSQMSGANTGELFF
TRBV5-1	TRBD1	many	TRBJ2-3	TGTGCCAGCAGTTTATCAGGACAGGGGGGCACAGATACGCAGTATTTT	CASSLSGQGGTDTQYF
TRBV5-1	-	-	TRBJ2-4	TGCGCCAGCAGCTTAACGGGGGCGGTGGTCAAAAACATTCAGTACTTC	CASSLTGAVVKNIQYF
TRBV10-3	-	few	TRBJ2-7	TGTGCCATCAGTGCCCGAGGCGAGCAGTACTTC	CAISARGEQYF